A single sample gave rise to the 21 T cell receptor beta chains below, sequenced in a study of T cell responses to AZD1222 COVID-19 vaccine. Libraries were prepared by immunoSEQ multiplex PCR; TCRdb keeps only in-frame clonotypes and omits some of them. Of 120,000 to 150,000 clones in the sample, approximately 89% are singletons; the top ten hold 2% to 2.5%. The input for sequencing was peripheral blood, taken on day 0 of AZD1222 vaccination. These receptors came from an adult in good health.

The V and J genes are TRBV28 and TRBJ1-4; 10 bases match TRBD1. The CDR3 spans 15 residues. Germline CDR1 and CDR2: MDHEN and SYDVKM. With 2 bases clipped from V and 6 bases from J, the junction kept 3 bases outside the gene matches. CDR3 protein: CASSLGDRGYEKLFF. CDR3 bases: TGTGCCAGCAGTTTAGGGGACAGGGGCTATGAAAAACTGTTTTTT.

The V and J genes are TRBV4-3 and TRBJ1-1; maybe TRBD1 (5 bases). This CDR3 is 15 amino acids long. The V end lost 0 bases, the J end lost 5 bases, and 13 bases lay between the germline ends. Germline V gene lookup returns CDR1 LGHNA and CDR2 YSLEER. DNA of the CDR3: TGCGCCAGCAGCCAAGATATGGGACGGAAGACTGAAGCTTTCTTT. Protein: CASSQDMGRKTEAFF.

V gene TRBV11-2 combines with J gene TRBJ2-1, with 13 bases lining up with TRBD2. The CDR3 sequence is 15 residues long. The germline gives CDR1 SGHAT, CDR2 FQNNGV. Losses at the gene ends were 4 bases for V and 9 bases for J; bases not matched to a gene: 6. The CDR3 sequence: CASSSILAGGVEQFF. The CDR3 DNA reads as TGTGCCAGCAGCTCAATACTAGCGGGAGGGGTTGAGCAGTTCTTC.

The chain uses TRBV19 and TRBJ2-2; the match to TRBD2 covers 7 bases. Germline lookup yields CDR1 LNHDA and CDR2 SQIVND (reference sequence). The CDR3 covers 15 residues. V trimming: 9 bases; J trimming: 1 base; junction bases outside the gene matches: 8. CDR3 loop: CASSTPGGNTGELFF. DNA for the CDR3: TGTGCCAGCTCCACCCCGGGGGGGAACACCGGGGAGCTGTTTTTT. The full variable domain, in which reference TRBV19 and TRBJ2-2 provide the parts outside the CDR3, is DGGITQSPKYLFRKEGQNVTLSCEQNLNHDAMYWYRQDPGQGLRLIYYSQIVNDFQKGDIAEGYSVSREKKESFPLTVTSAQKNPTAFYLCASSTPGGNTGELFFGEGSRLTVL.

The chain employs TRBV9 and TRBJ1-6, with D maybe TRBD1 (6 bases). V was cut by 0 bases and J by 5 bases, with 21 bases left in between. The CDR3 is made up of 19 amino acids. Germline-derived CDR1 and CDR2 are SGDLS and YYNGEE. CDR3 amino acids: CASSVGSRLGGVHNSPLHF. In DNA, the CDR3 is TGTGCCAGCAGCGTAGGGAGTAGACTAGGGGGAGTTCATAATTCACCCCTCCACTTT.

This chain uses TRBV4-2 with TRBJ1-4; D uncertain. The CDR3 runs 16 residues. Germline CDR1 reads LGHNA; CDR2 reads YNFKEQ. The germline V and J ends were trimmed by 0 bases and 10 bases, with 18 bases remaining between them. The CDR3 here is CASSQDQQAKLGKLFF. In DNA, the CDR3 is TGTGCCAGCAGCCAAGATCAGCAGGCGAAGTTGGGAAAACTGTTTTTT.

The genes are TRBV28 and TRBJ2-2; no reliable D call. The V and J ends lost 7 bases and 1 base respectively, with 16 bases between them. CDR3 size: 16 residues. Germline assignment: CDR1 MDHEN and CDR2 SYDVKM. CDR3 in DNA: TGTGCCAGCACCCCCCCCTTAGGGATGAACACCGGGGAGCTGTTTTTT. Translated: CASTPPLGMNTGELFF.

About this clone: The sample contains more than one DNA sequence encoding this CDR3. This sequence joins TRBV19 and TRBJ2-5, with D tentatively TRBD1 (6 bases). This CDR3 spans 13 amino acids. CDR1 and CDR2 from the germline V gene are LNHDA and SQIVND (reference sequence). Trimming cost V 3 bases and J 5 bases, with 10 bases left between them. The CDR3 coding sequence is TGTGCCAGTAGTATTACAGGGCCGGAGACCCAGTACTTC. It specifies CASSITGPETQYF.

V gene TRBV6-5 combines with J gene TRBJ2-7, with TRBD1 matching over 7 bases. In germline, CDR1 is MNHEY, CDR2 SVGAGI. V was pared by 6 bases and J by 2 bases, with 7 bases of the junction left unmatched. There are 14 residues in the CDR3. CDR3 sequence (DNA): TGTGCCAGCAGCTACAGGGGTCCCCCCTACGAGCAGTACTTC. This encodes CASSYRGPPYEQYF.

The chain combines TRBV7-9 with TRBJ1-4, with 8 bases that match TRBD1. The CDR3 has 14 residues. V gave up 5 bases and J gave up 7 bases; unmatched junction bases: 6. CDR1 is SEHNR, CDR2 FQNEAQ, per germline (reference sequence). The DNA of the CDR3 is TGTGCCAGCAGCCGGACAGGGAAAGGTGAAAAACTGTTTTTT. This codes for CASSRTGKGEKLFF.

This clone was seen only once. V and J are TRBV5-4 and TRBJ2-2, with D hard to call. The CDR3 loop spans 13 amino acids. The germline V and J ends were trimmed by 3 bases and 6 bases, with 9 bases remaining between them. CDR1 and CDR2 (germline): SGHNT, YYREEE (reference sequence). CDR3 residues: CASSYPLAGELFF. The CDR3 nucleotides read TGTGCCAGCAGCTACCCCTTGGCCGGGGAGCTGTTTTTT.

The CDR3 coding sequence is TGTGCCAGCAGTTACGGGACTGGGGCCAACGTCCTGACTTTC. This encodes CASSYGTGANVLTF. The chain couples TRBV6-2 or TRBV6-3 to TRBJ2-6; no clear D gene. This CDR3 has 14 residues. Between the trimmed V and J ends, which lost 2 bases and 2 bases, there was a span of 4 bases. Germline CDR1 MNHEY, CDR2 SVGEGT.

This CDR3 reads CASSVGHTNQPQHF. As DNA, the CDR3 is TGTGCCAGCAGCGTAGGACATACCAATCAGCCCCAGCATTTT. The rearrangement links TRBV9 to TRBJ1-5; D gene unclear. Trimming stripped 0 bases from V and 3 bases from J, with 7 bases between. In germline, CDR1 is SGDLS, CDR2 YYNGEE. The CDR3 runs to 14 residues.

The chain joins TRBV11-2 to TRBJ1-4; the D gene is possibly TRBD1 (5 bases). CDR3 length: 14 residues. With 8 bases removed from V and 0 bases from J, the gap between germline ends came to 10 bases. Germline V gives CDR1 SGHAT, CDR2 FQNNGV. The CDR3 bases are TGTGCCAGCCGGAGGGACGCAACTAATGAAAAACTGTTTTTT. Translating it yields CASRRDATNEKLFF.

The chain employs TRBV30 and TRBJ2-5; D is ambiguous. Trimming removed 0 bases at V and 3 bases at J, with 8 bases between. The CDR3 has 13 amino acids. CDR1 is GTSNPN and CDR2 is SVGIG in the germline V gene (reference sequence). CDR3 region: CAWSVRTKETQYF. In DNA form, the CDR3 reads TGTGCCTGGAGTGTAAGGACCAAAGAGACCCAGTACTTC.

The chain carries TRBV6-5 and TRBJ2-3; the D is unclear. The CDR3 runs 14 residues. In germline, CDR1 is MNHEY, CDR2 SVGAGI. Trimming stripped 6 bases from V and 4 bases from J, with 14 bases between. CDR3 loop: CASRYLRLADTQYF. The DNA of the CDR3 is TGTGCCAGCAGGTACCTTAGGTTGGCAGATACGCAGTATTTT.

This rearrangement joins TRBV19 to TRBJ1-2; 11 nucleotides match TRBD1. CDR3 size: 15 residues. V trimming: 5 bases; J trimming: 2 bases; junction bases outside the gene matches: 4. The germline V gene encodes CDR1 LNHDA and CDR2 SQIVND (reference sequence). The DNA of the CDR3 is TGTGCCAGTAGTCCCCGGGACAGGGGGAACTATGGCTACACCTTC. Translation: CASSPRDRGNYGYTF.

V usage is TRBV30 and J usage is TRBJ2-1; D uncertain. This CDR3 is built from 11 residues. The V end was cut by 4 bases, the J end by 5 bases, with 6 bases between. The germline CDR1 and CDR2 sequences are GTSNPN and SVGIG (reference sequence). The CDR3 sequence: CAWKANNEQFF. As DNA, the CDR3 is TGTGCCTGGAAGGCGAACAATGAGCAGTTCTTC. Based on the CDR3 plus reference TRBV30 and TRBJ2-1, the full variable domain is SQTIHQWPATLVQPVGSPLSLECTVEGTSNPNLYWYRQAAGRGLQLLFYSVGIGQISSEVPQNLSASRPQDRQFILSSKKLLLSDSGFYLCAWKANNEQFFGPGTRLTVL.

This clone turned up a few times. J is TRBJ1-4 and V is TRBV6-2 or TRBV6-3, with 10 nucleotides matching TRBD1. This CDR3 comprises 18 residues. Germline V gene sequence: CDR1 MNHEY, CDR2 SVGEGT. Trimming took 2 bases from V and 3 from J; bases not matched to a gene: 9. CDR3 DNA: TGTGCCAGCAGTTACCGGGCCGGGACAGGGGCGGCTAATGAAAAACTGTTTTTT. Translation gives CASSYRAGTGAANEKLFF.

This clone came up once. The chain employs TRBV11-2 and TRBJ2-7, with D possibly matching TRBD2 (6 bases). The germline V and J ends were trimmed by 2 bases and 3 bases, with 17 bases remaining between them. The CDR3 sequence is 16 residues long. Germline-derived CDR1 and CDR2 are SGHAT and FQNNGV. The CDR3 DNA sequence: TGTGCCAGCAGCTTATGGGGTAGCGGACCTCTCTACGAGCAGTACTTC. This translates into CASSLWGSGPLYEQYF.

This chain joins TRBV19 and TRBJ1-6; possibly TRBD1 for D (6 bases). The CDR3 spans 13 residues. Germline CDR1 and CDR2: LNHDA and SQIVND (reference sequence). V was cut by 7 bases and J by 8 bases, with 12 bases left in between. Written as DNA, the CDR3 is TGTGCCAGTACCGGACAGCGGGATTCACCCCTCCACTTT. It encodes CASTGQRDSPLHF.